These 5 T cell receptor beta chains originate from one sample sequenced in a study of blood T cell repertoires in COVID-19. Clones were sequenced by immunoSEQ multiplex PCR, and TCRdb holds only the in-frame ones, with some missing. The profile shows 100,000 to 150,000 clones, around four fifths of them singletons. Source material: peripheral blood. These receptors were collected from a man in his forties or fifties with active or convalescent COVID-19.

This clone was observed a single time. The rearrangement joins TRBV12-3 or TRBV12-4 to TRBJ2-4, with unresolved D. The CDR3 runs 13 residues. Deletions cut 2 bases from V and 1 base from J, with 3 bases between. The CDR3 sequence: CASSLQAKNIQYF. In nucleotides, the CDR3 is TGTGCCAGCAGTTTACAGGCCAAAAACATTCAGTACTTC.

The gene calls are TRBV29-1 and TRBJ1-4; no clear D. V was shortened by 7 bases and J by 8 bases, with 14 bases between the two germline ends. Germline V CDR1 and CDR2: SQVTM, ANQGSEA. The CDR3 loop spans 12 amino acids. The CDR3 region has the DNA TGCAGCGCCTCAGACACGGCCGAAAAACTGTTTTTT. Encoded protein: CSASDTAEKLFF.

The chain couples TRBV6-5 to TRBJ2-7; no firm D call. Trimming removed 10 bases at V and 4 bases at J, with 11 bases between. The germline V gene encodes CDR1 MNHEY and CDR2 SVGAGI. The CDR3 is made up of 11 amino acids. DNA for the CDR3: TGTGCCATTTCGGGTGGTTACGAGCAGTACTTC. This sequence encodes CAISGGYEQYF.

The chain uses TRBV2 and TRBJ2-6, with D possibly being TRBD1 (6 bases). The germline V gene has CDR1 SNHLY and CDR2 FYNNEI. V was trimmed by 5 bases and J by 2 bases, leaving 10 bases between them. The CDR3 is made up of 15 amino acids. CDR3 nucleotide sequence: TGTGCCAGCAGTTACAGGGTCGCTGGGGCCAACGTCCTGACTTTC. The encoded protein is CASSYRVAGANVLTF.

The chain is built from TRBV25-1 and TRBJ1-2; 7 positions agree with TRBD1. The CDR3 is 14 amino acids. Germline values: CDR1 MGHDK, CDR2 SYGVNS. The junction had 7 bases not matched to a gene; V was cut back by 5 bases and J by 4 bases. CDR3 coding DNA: TGTGCCAGCAGTACGACAGGGTCGCTCTATGGCTACACCTTC. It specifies CASSTTGSLYGYTF.